This T cell receptor beta chain is drawn from a study of blood T cell repertoires in COVID-19. Study summary: Donors in the United States, Italy and Spain gave samples during acute or convalescent COVID-19. T cells, B-cell-depleted T cells, or PBMCs provided the cDNA or gDNA that served as material.

Per the study methods: Reference gene primer amplification in the assay estimated nucleated cell counts. Repertoires were generated with immunoSEQ multiplex PCR, while TCRdb's copy carries only in-frame clones and drops some. The DNA was the basis for D and trimming; V, J and clone size are from that table. The sample consists of some 97,000 clones, approximately 89% of them appearing once. CDR3 length: 17 residues. Germline loops: CDR1 SGDLS, CDR2 YYNGEE. V was shortened by 2 bases and J by 1 base, with 15 bases between the two germline ends. This clone was counted a single time. The chain has TRBV9 and TRBJ2-2, with D perhaps matching TRBD2 (6 bases). Sequenced: peripheral blood. This clonotype originated in a man aged 45-60 years with active COVID-19. The CDR3 sequence: CASSVRASSGNTGELFF. CDR3 sequence (DNA): TGTGCCAGCAGCGTCCGCGCAAGTAGCGGGAACACCGGGGAGCTGTTTTTT.